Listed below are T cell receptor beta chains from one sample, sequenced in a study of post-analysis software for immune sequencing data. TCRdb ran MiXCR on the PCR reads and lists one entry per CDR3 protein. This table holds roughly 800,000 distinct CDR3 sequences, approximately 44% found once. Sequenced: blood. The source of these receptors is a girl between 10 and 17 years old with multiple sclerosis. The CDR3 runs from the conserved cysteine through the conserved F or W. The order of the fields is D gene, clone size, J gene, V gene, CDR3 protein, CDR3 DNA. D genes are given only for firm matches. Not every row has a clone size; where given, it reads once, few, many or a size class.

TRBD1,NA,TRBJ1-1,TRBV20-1,CSASRDRLNTEAFF,TGCAGTGCTAGCCGGGACAGGCTGAACACTGAAGCTTTCTTT
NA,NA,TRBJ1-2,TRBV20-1,CSASGAGQRLYGYTF,TGCAGTGCTAGTGGGGCTGGACAGCGTTTATATGGCTACACCTTC
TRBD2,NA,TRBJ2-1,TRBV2,CASSEWVGGPVEQFF,TGTGCCAGCAGTGAATGGGTGGGAGGGCCTGTTGAGCAGTTCTTC
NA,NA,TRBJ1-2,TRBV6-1,CASSALRGAYGYTF,TGTGCCAGCAGTGCCCTGCGTGGGGCCTATGGCTACACCTTC
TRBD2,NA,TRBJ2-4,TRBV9,CASSHPTSGSAKNIQYF,TGTGCCAGCAGCCACCCTACTAGCGGGAGTGCCAAAAACATTCAGTACTTC
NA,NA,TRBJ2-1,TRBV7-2,CASSFNGPASSSYNEQFF,TGTGCCAGCAGCTTCAATGGGCCTGCGTCGAGCTCCTACAATGAGCAGTTCTTC
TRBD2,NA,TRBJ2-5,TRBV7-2,CASSLAPSGETQYF,TGTGCCAGCAGCTTAGCTCCTAGCGGGGAGACCCAGTACTTC
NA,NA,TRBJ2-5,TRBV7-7,CASSLGGPRTGETQYF,TGTGCTAGCAGCTTAGGCGGACCCAGAACTGGGGAGACCCAGTACTTC
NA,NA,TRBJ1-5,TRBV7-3,CASSLTVRSDQGQPQHF,TGTGCCAGCAGCTTAACGGTTCGGAGCGACCAGGGTCAGCCCCAGCATTTT
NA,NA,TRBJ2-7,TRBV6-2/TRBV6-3,CASSYDGHYEQYF,TGTGCCAGCAGTTACGACGGGCACTACGAGCAGTACTTC
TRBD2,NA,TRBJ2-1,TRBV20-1,CSARDRETSGSRQFF,TGCAGTGCTAGAGATCGGGAGACTAGCGGGAGTAGGCAGTTCTTC
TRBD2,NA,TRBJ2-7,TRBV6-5,CATRPGLAGYEQYF,TGTGCCACTAGACCGGGACTAGCCGGATACGAGCAGTACTTC
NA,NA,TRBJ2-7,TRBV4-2,CASSQVDSSSYEQYF,TGTGCCAGCAGCCAAGTGGACTCCAGCTCCTACGAGCAGTACTTC
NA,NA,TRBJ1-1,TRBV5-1,CASSLAGFTEAFF,TGCGCCAGCAGCTTGGCCGGGTTTACTGAAGCTTTCTTT
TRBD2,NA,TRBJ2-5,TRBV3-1,CASSLGTGGPVTQYF,TGTGCCAGCAGCTTAGGGACGGGAGGGCCGGTGACCCAGTACTTC
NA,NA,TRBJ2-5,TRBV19,CASSIDRGAGGETQYF,TGTGCCAGTAGTATAGATCGGGGAGCGGGCGGAGAGACCCAGTACTTC
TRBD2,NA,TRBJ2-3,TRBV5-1,CASSFDPKDLAGTDTQYF,TGCGCCAGCAGCTTCGACCCAAAAGACCTAGCGGGCACAGATACGCAGTATTTT
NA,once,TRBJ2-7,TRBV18,CASSPSGGAYNEQYF,TGTGCCAGCTCACCTAGCGGAGGGGCTTACAATGAGCAGTACTTC
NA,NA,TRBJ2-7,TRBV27,CASNRDGPSYEQYF,TGTGCCAGCAATCGGGACGGTCCCTCCTACGAGCAGTACTTC
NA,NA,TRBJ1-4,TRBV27,CASSPLRSQNEKLFF,TGTGCCAGCAGTCCCCTGCGGTCCCAAAATGAAAAACTGTTTTTT
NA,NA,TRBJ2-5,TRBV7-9,CASSRLTGQQETQYF,TGTGCCAGCAGCAGACTGACAGGACAACAAGAGACCCAGTACTTC
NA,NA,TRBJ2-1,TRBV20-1,CSAKRRGALYNEQFF,TGCAGTGCTAAGCGAAGGGGTGCTCTATACAATGAGCAGTTCTTC
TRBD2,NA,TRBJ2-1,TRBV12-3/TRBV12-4,CASSGLAGGYNGQFF,TGTGCCAGCAGTGGACTAGCGGGAGGGTACAATGGGCAGTTCTTC
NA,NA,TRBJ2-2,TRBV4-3,CASRRKSQSNTGELFF,TGCGCCAGCAGGCGAAAAAGCCAGAGCAACACCGGGGAGCTGTTTTTT
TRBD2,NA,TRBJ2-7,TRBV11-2,CASSSIRGLAGAEQYF,TGTGCCAGCAGCTCGATCCGGGGACTAGCGGGAGCCGAGCAGTACTTC
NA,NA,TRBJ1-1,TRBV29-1,CSGGGLNTEAFF,TGCAGCGGTGGGGGCCTGAACACTGAAGCTTTCTTT
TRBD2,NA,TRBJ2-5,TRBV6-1,CASLRLAAYQETQYF,TGTGCCAGCCTGAGACTAGCGGCGTACCAAGAGACCCAGTACTTC
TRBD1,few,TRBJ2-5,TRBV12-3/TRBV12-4,CASSLTGTGVQETQYF,TGTGCCAGCAGTTTGACAGGGACGGGCGTACAAGAGACCCAGTACTTC
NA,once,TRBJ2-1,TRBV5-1,CASSSKVGDRHNEQFF,TGCGCCAGCAGCTCCAAGGTGGGGGACCGTCACAATGAGCAGTTCTTC
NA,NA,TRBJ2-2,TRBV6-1,CASSEEFGGPTGELFF,TGTGCCAGCAGTGAAGAGTTTGGCGGTCCCACCGGGGAGCTGTTTTTT
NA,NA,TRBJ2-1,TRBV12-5,CASGLGGYNEQFF,TGTGCTAGTGGTTTGGGGGGATACAATGAGCAGTTCTTC
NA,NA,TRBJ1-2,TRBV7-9,CASSPGGGRLVYGYTF,TGTGCCAGCAGCCCCGGTGGAGGGAGACTTGTCTATGGCTACACCTTC
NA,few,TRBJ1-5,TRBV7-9,CASSLAGANQPQHF,TGTGCCAGCAGCTTAGCGGGCGCCAATCAGCCCCAGCATTTT
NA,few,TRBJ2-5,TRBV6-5,CASSYSGQETQYF,TGTGCCAGCAGTTACTCGGGCCAAGAGACCCAGTACTTC
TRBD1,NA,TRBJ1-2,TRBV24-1,CATSEHGGQGNYGYTF,TGTGCCACCAGTGAACACGGTGGACAGGGGAACTATGGCTACACCTTC
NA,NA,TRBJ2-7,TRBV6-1,CASRDRDEFYEQYF,TGTGCCAGCAGAGACCGGGACGAGTTCTACGAGCAGTACTTC
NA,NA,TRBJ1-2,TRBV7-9,CAETPSGAYGYTF,TGTGCCGAAACTCCGTCGGGAGCCTATGGCTACACCTTC
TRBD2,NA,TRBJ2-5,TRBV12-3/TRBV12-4,CASSLLPGLAEETQYF,TGTGCCAGCAGTTTGCTCCCGGGACTAGCGGAAGAGACCCAGTACTTC
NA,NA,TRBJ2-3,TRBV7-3,CASSLNGPRVQSTDTQYF,TGTGCCAGCAGCTTAAACGGCCCCAGGGTCCAGAGCACAGATACGCAGTATTTT
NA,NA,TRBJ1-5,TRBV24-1,CATSEGGARGQPQHF,TGTGCCACCAGTGAAGGGGGGGCGCGGGGTCAGCCCCAGCATTTT
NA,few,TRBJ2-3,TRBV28,CASSSSVLRVPTDTQYF,TGTGCCAGCAGTTCCTCAGTTCTCAGGGTGCCGACAGATACGCAGTATTTT
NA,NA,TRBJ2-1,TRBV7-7,CASSHGTGTNEQFF,TGTGCTAGCAGCCACGGGACGGGTACAAATGAGCAGTTCTTC
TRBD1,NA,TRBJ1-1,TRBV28,CASRSTGAYLYTEAFF,TGTGCCAGCAGGTCCACAGGGGCCTACCTCTATACTGAAGCTTTCTTT
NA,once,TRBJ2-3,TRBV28,CASSLYSRDTQYF,TGTGCCAGCAGTTTATACAGCCGAGATACGCAGTATTTT
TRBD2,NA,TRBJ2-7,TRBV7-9,CASSLAGTSGREQYF,TGTGCCAGCAGCTTAGCGGGGACTAGCGGGCGCGAGCAGTACTTC
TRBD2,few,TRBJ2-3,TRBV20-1,CSARELMGLAADTQYF,TGCAGTGCTAGAGAGTTAATGGGACTAGCCGCAGATACGCAGTATTTT
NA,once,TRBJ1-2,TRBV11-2,CASSPLDSDYGYTF,TGTGCCAGCAGCCCCCTGGACAGCGACTATGGCTACACCTTC
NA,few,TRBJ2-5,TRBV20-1,CSARAGVGYQETQYF,TGCAGTGCTAGAGCGGGGGTCGGCTACCAAGAGACCCAGTACTTC